The entry below gives a single TCR beta chain sequence along with its context. Living in roughly 25 US areas, the participants were between about 18 and 90 years of age. Cohorts were assigned according to the clinical history that participants reported. This record comes from a study of blood T cell repertoires in COVID-19. Study-wide context: The United States, Italy and Spain were the sources of the acute and convalescent COVID-19 samples.

The V gene's germline CDR1 is MGHRA and CDR2 YSYEKL. This CDR3 comprises 17 residues. Trimming stripped 1 base from V and 2 bases from J, with 16 bases between. TCRdb's table, derived via immunoSEQ multiplex PCR, lists solely in-frame clones and lacks some. The sample holds around 320,000 clones; around 90% are singletons and the top ten take 3.5% to 4.5%. The source material was PBMCs or T cells enriched from blood (not recorded which). The rearrangement links TRBV4-1 to TRBJ2-3; maybe TRBD1 (6 bases). The sequence was obtained from a young woman with acute COVID-19. The CDR3 region has the DNA TGCGCCAGCAGCCAAGGGGCCACAGGGACCTACACAGATACGCAGTATTTT. Amino acids: CASSQGATGTYTDTQYF.